The clone carrying this TCR beta chain has a handful of counts. As yet, its antigen is unknown. The entry originates in a study of cytomegalovirus exposure and HLA in healthy donors. Primers included in the PCR were 60 Vbeta and 13 Jbeta primers. This table comes from immunoSEQ multiplex PCR, and its TCRdb copy is limited to in-frame clones, with some not included. There are under 200,000 clones in the sample; around 75% occur only once, and less than 7% lies in the top ten. General observations from the study: As a later analysis showed, a missense DCLRE1C variant was linked to trimming of TCR beta V- and J-genes.

This CDR3 comprises 14 residues. V gave up 7 bases and J gave up 5 bases, with 14 bases separating them. Germline CDR1 is MNHNY and CDR2 is SVGAGI (reference sequence). The sequenced material came from PBMCs. The chain has TRBV6-6 and TRBJ1-4, with TRBD1 as a possible D gene (5 bases). This receptor was identified in a man aged 35 to 55 in good health and CMV-seropositive. As DNA, the CDR3 is TGTGCCAGCATCCAGGGCAGGAAGAATGAAAAACTGTTTTTT. Translating gives CASIQGRKNEKLFF.